Below, 24 T cell receptor beta chains from the same sample are listed, as sequenced in a study of blood T cells in healthy people across ages. Sample-barcoded 5' priming and a J-beta primer mix drove a second PCR of roughly 6 to 12 cycles. TCRdb reprocessed the 5' RACE reads with MiXCR, giving one entry per CDR3 protein. The sample includes about 1.4 million distinct CDR3 sequences, roughly 60% of them seen just once. The source material was blood. These TCRs come from a man younger than 35 in good health.

J is TRBJ2-5 and V is TRBV20-1; D ambiguous. The CDR3 spans 9 residues. V lost 8 bases to trimming and J lost 2 bases, with 3 bases between them. CDR1 and CDR2 from the germline V gene are DFQATT and SNEGSKA (reference sequence). The CDR3 DNA sequence: TGCAGTCTACAAGAGACCCAGTACTTC. Its protein product is CSLQETQYF.

The table lists this clonotype with many counts. The chain couples TRBV20-1 to TRBJ2-4; TRBD2 is a possible D gene (5 bases). Germline lookup yields CDR1 DFQATT and CDR2 SNEGSKA (reference sequence). V lost 3 bases and J 6 bases, leaving 9 bases between the germline ends. The CDR3 sequence is 12 residues long. Written as DNA, the CDR3 is TGCAGTGCTAGCGGTCGGGGAAACATTCAGTACTTC. Its translation: CSASGRGNIQYF.

This clonotype showed up just once. This chain uses TRBV4-2 with TRBJ2-1, with 12 bases fitting TRBD2. The CDR3 spans 17 residues. Trimming took 3 bases from V and 4 from J; bases not matched to a gene: 7. Germline V gene lookup returns CDR1 LGHNA and CDR2 YNFKEQ. This chain's CDR3 is CASSQASGRASYNEQFF. Written as DNA, the CDR3 is TGTGCCAGCAGCCAGGCTAGCGGGAGGGCCTCTTACAATGAGCAGTTCTTC.

This clonotype showed up just a few times. The chain employs TRBV5-6 and TRBJ1-2; D may be TRBD1 (5 bases). This CDR3 comprises 15 residues. V lost 4 bases and J 8 bases, leaving 21 bases between the germline ends. Germline V lookup: CDR1 SGHDT, CDR2 YYEEEE. DNA for the CDR3: TGTGCCAGCAGCGGACCGGGACCCTACACCTCGGGCTACACCTTC. This encodes CASSGPGPYTSGYTF.

This clonotype was seen a few times. V is TRBV7-9 and J is TRBJ2-4; perhaps TRBD1 as D (5 bases). The end of the DNA fits TRBJ2-5 better, so the J call may be wrong. This CDR3 region has 14 residues. Germline V gene sequence: CDR1 SEHNR, CDR2 FQNEAQ (reference sequence). The CDR3 region has the DNA TGTGCCAGCAGCTTAGCGCGACAGCGTCAGACCCAGTACTTC. It translates to CASSLARQRQTQYF.

The chain combines TRBV5-4 with TRBJ2-5, with 7 bases that match TRBD2. The germline gives CDR1 SGHNT, CDR2 YYREEE (reference sequence). V gave up 2 bases and J gave up 0 bases; unmatched junction bases: 4. This CDR3 comprises 15 residues. CDR3 sequence reads: CASSFVGGYQETQYF. CDR3 DNA: TGTGCCAGCAGCTTTGTGGGGGGGTACCAAGAGACCCAGTACTTC.

This clonotype was observed a handful of times. The chain joins TRBV15 to TRBJ2-1; TRBD1 aligns across 9 bases. This CDR3 region has 15 residues. The germline V gene encodes CDR1 LNHNV and CDR2 YYDKDF (reference sequence). Trimming removed 5 bases from V and 5 bases from J; junction bases left unmatched: 7. CDR3 protein: CATSEGDRVNNEQFF. In DNA, the CDR3 is TGTGCCACCAGCGAGGGGGACAGGGTCAACAATGAGCAGTTCTTC.

The chain recombines TRBV7-2 with TRBJ2-6; perhaps D is TRBD1 or TRBD2 (5 bases each). Trimming left V 1 base short and J 3 bases short, with 16 bases between. This CDR3 has 18 amino acids. CDR1 and CDR2 (germline): SGHTA, FQGNSA. The chain's CDR3 is CASSLVAGTGFGANVLTF. CDR3 in DNA: TGTGCCAGCAGCTTAGTGGCAGGGACGGGCTTTGGGGCCAACGTCCTGACTTTC.

The chain couples TRBV24-1 to TRBJ2-7; D is uncertain. The CDR3 covers 13 residues. The V end was cut by 7 bases, the J end by 4 bases, with 13 bases between. The germline V gene has CDR1 KGHDR and CDR2 SFDVKD. In DNA, the CDR3 is TGTGCCACCAGAGCAGAGAAAAAGTACGAGCAGTACTTC. Translation: CATRAEKKYEQYF.

This clonotype was counted a single time. This chain joins TRBV7-2 and TRBJ2-4, with D unresolved. TRBJ2-5 matches the DNA end more closely, so the J call is doubtful. Germline CDR1 reads SGHTA; CDR2 reads FQGNSA. The CDR3 is 15 residues long. The CDR3 here is CASRPSRAMQETQYF. The CDR3 bases are TGTGCCAGCAGACCTTCTCGAGCCATGCAAGAGACCCAGTACTTC.

As to this clonotype: A read error may explain this, as a much larger clone is one base away. The V gene is TRBV28, the J gene TRBJ2-1; possible D gene TRBD2, 6 bases. The CDR3 consists of 12 residues. Germline assignment: CDR1 MDHEN and CDR2 SYDVKM. V was shortened by 6 bases and J by 6 bases, with 9 bases between the two germline ends. CDR3 sequence: CASSRDFNEQFF. The CDR3 region has the DNA TGTGCCAGCAGCCGGGACTTCAATGAGCAGTTCTTC.

The table lists this clonotype with a few counts. The rearrangement joins TRBV14 to TRBJ1-2; 11 nucleotides agree with TRBD1. The germline V gene encodes CDR1 SGHDN and CDR2 FVKESK. This CDR3 comprises 15 residues. V trimming: 4 bases; J trimming: 7 bases; junction bases outside the gene matches: 8. CDR3 bases: TGTGCCAGCAGCCCATCCGGGACAGGGGGAACTGGCTACACCTTC. Its translation is CASSPSGTGGTGYTF.

The chain recombines TRBV7-9 with TRBJ1-4; D is undetermined. CDR1 and CDR2 from the germline V gene are SEHNR and FQNEAQ (reference sequence). The CDR3 is made up of 17 amino acids. Trimming removed 3 bases from V and 0 bases from J, with 14 bases in between. The CDR3 loop is CASSFNPDTATNEKLFF. In DNA, the CDR3 is TGTGCCAGCAGCTTTAATCCGGATACTGCAACTAATGAAAAACTGTTTTTT.

The V and J genes are TRBV9 and TRBJ2-7, with TRBD1 identical over 7 bases. Germline CDR1 reads SGDLS; CDR2 reads YYNGEE. The V gene end was trimmed by 4 bases and the J gene end by 3 bases; junction bases not matched to a gene: 10. The CDR3 consists of 15 residues. The CDR3 bases are TGTGCCAGCAGCCCTCGGGACAGCAGGTTCTACGAGCAGTACTTC. Translating gives CASSPRDSRFYEQYF.

A few counts support this clonotype. The genes are TRBV20-1 and TRBJ2-3, with D tentatively TRBD1 (6 bases). The germline V gene encodes CDR1 DFQATT and CDR2 SNEGSKA (reference sequence). V was pared by 5 bases and J by 2 bases, with 14 bases between. The CDR3 is 14 amino acids. The CDR3 coding sequence is TGCAGTGCTGTGACAGGAGCCAACACAGATACGCAGTATTTT. Amino acids: CSAVTGANTDTQYF.

With regard to this clonotype: An end of the junction differs from the germline gene, which may be a read error. J is TRBJ1-2 and V is TRBV27; possible D gene TRBD1, 5 bases. Per germline, CDR1 MNHEY and CDR2 SMNVEV (reference sequence). CDR3 length equals 15 residues. This CDR3 is CASSSWDGGLYGCTF. The CDR3 DNA reads as TGTGCCAGCAGTTCCTGGGACGGCGGATTGTATGGCTGCACCTTC.

The chain uses TRBV7-9 and TRBJ2-7; possibly TRBD2 for D (6 bases). V lost 5 bases and J lost 2, with 16 bases in between. Germline CDR1 is SEHNR and CDR2 is FQNEAQ (reference sequence). The CDR3 loop spans 15 amino acids. CDR3 nucleotides: TGTGCCAGCAGCCCAATAGAGGCGGGAACCTACGAGCAGTACTTC. This sequence encodes CASSPIEAGTYEQYF.

The chain joins TRBV20-1 to TRBJ1-2; 7 bases are a match to TRBD1. Looked up from germline, CDR1 is DFQATT and CDR2 is SNEGSKA (reference sequence). The CDR3 has 13 amino acids. Losses at the gene ends were 3 bases for V and 2 bases for J; bases not matched to a gene: 3. The chain's CDR3 is CSARRTGNYGYTF. As DNA, the CDR3 is TGCAGTGCTAGGAGGACAGGAAACTATGGCTACACCTTC.

A few counts support this clonotype. V gene TRBV29-1 combines with J gene TRBJ2-5; D may be TRBD1 (5 bases). From germline, CDR1 is SQVTM and CDR2 ANQGSEA. The CDR3 length is 15 residues. The V end was cut by 6 bases, the J end by 1 base, with 18 bases between. CDR3 DNA sequence: TGCAGCGTCGATACTTCGACAGCCGCCCAAGAGACCCAGTACTTC. This codes for CSVDTSTAAQETQYF.

V gene TRBV12-3 or TRBV12-4 combines with J gene TRBJ1-2; no clear D gene. V lost 2 bases, J lost 5 bases, and 18 bases lay in between. This CDR3 has 16 amino acids. This chain's CDR3 is CASSLIIPNPTYGYTF. CDR3 sequence (DNA): TGTGCCAGCAGTTTAATAATCCCCAATCCGACATATGGCTACACCTTC.

The chain uses TRBV15 and TRBJ2-1; D gene ambiguous. Germline V gene sequence: CDR1 LNHNV, CDR2 YYDKDF (reference sequence). V was pared by 0 bases and J by 5 bases, with 14 bases between. The CDR3 is made up of 16 amino acids. In nucleotides, the CDR3 is TGTGCCACCAGCAGAGATCTGCTCTCGCCACACAATGAGCAGTTCTTC. This codes for CATSRDLLSPHNEQFF.

The chain uses TRBV5-1 and TRBJ1-2; a weak D match, TRBD1 (6 bases). The CDR3 has 13 residues. Trimming removed 4 bases from V and 8 bases from J, with 15 bases in between. CDR1 is SGHRS and CDR2 is YFSETQ in the germline V gene. CDR3 nucleotide sequence: TGCGCCAGCAGCCTGAGGGGGATGGAGGGCTACACCTTC. Protein product: CASSLRGMEGYTF.

V is TRBV7-9 and J is TRBJ2-3; the D gene is possibly TRBD2 (7 bases). V shed 1 base and J shed 4 bases, with 18 bases lying between them. Germline CDR1 is SEHNR and CDR2 is FQNEAQ (reference sequence). The CDR3 loop spans 17 amino acids. The CDR3 nucleotides read TGTGCCAGCAGCTTAGAAGAGGGGGGACTACTCCCAGATACGCAGTATTTT. Translating it yields CASSLEEGGLLPDTQYF.

There are a few counts of this clonotype. Written as DNA, the CDR3 is TGTGCCAGCAGCCCCGCTGACATTTACGAGCAGTACTTC. It encodes CASSPADIYEQYF. This sequence joins TRBV7-6 and TRBJ2-4; D gene uncertain. With the DNA end fitting TRBJ2-7 better, the J assignment may be wrong. The CDR3 runs to 13 residues. CDR1 and CDR2 (germline): SGHVS, FNYEAQ.